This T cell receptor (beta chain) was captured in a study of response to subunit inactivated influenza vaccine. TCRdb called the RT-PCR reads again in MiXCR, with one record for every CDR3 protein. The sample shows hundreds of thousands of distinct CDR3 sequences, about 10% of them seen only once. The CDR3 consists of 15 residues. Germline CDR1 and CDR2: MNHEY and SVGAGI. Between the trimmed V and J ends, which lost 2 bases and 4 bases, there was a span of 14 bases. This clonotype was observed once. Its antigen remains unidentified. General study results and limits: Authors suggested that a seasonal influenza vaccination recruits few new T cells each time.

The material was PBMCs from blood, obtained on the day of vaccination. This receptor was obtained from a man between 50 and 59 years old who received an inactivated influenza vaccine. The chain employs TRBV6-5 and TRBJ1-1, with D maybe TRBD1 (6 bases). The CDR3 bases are TGTGCCAGCAGTTACCTACAGGGTATGGGCACTGAAGCTTTCTTT. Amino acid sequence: CASSYLQGMGTEAFF.